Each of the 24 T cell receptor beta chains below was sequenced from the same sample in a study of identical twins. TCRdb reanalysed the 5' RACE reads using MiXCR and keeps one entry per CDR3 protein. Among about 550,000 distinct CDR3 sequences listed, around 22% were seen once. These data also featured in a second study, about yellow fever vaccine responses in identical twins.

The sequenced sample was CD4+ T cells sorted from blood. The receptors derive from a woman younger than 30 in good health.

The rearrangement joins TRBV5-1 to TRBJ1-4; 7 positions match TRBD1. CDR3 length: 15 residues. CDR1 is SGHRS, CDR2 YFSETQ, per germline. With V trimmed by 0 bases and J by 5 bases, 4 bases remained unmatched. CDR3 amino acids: CASSLARDRNEKLFF. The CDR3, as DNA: TGCGCCAGCAGCTTGGCCCGGGACAGAAATGAAAAACTGTTTTTT.

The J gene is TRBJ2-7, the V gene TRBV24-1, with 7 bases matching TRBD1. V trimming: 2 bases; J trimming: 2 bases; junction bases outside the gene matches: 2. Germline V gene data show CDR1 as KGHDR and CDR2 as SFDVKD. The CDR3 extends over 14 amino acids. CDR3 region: CATSDSGTAYEQYF. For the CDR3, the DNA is TGTGCCACCAGTGATTCTGGGACAGCCTACGAGCAGTACTTC.

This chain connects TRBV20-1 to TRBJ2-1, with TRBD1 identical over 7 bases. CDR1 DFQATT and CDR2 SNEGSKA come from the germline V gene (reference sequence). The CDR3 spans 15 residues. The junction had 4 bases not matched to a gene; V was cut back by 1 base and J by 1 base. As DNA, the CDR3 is TGCAGTGCTAGAGGACAGGGCGGGTCCTACAATGAGCAGTTCTTC. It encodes CSARGQGGSYNEQFF.

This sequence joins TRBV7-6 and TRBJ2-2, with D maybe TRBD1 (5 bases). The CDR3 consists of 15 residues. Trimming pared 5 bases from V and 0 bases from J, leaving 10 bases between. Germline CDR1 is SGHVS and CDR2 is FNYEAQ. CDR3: CASSVDTPNTGELFF. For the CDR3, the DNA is TGTGCCAGCAGCGTGGACACTCCGAACACCGGGGAGCTGTTTTTT.

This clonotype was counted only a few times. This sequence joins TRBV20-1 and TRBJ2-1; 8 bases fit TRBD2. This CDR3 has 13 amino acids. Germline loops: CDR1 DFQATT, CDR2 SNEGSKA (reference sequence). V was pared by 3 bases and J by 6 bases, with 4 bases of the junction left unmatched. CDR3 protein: CSASGRAVNEQFF. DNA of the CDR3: TGCAGTGCTAGCGGGAGGGCCGTCAATGAGCAGTTCTTC.

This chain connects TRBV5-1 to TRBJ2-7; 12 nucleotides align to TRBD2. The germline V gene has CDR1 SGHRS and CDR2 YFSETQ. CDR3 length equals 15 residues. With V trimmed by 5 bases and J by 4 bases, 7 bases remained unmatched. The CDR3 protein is CASRPTSGSRYEQYF. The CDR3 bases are TGCGCCAGCAGACCGACTAGCGGGAGTAGATACGAGCAGTACTTC.

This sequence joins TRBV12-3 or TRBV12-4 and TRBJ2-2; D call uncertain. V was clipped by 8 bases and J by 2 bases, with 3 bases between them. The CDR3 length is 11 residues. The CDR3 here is CASCNTGELFF. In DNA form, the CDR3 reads TGTGCCAGCTGTAACACCGGGGAGCTGTTTTTT.

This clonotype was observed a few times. CDR3 in DNA: TGCGCCAGCAGCTTAGGGGACGGAGGGAACACTGAAGCTTTCTTT. Amino acid sequence: CASSLGDGGNTEAFF. V is TRBV5-1 and J is TRBJ1-1, with TRBD1 as a possible D gene (5 bases). V was clipped by 2 bases and J by 1 base, with 12 bases between them. The CDR3 is made up of 15 amino acids. Germline CDR1 reads SGHRS; CDR2 reads YFSETQ.

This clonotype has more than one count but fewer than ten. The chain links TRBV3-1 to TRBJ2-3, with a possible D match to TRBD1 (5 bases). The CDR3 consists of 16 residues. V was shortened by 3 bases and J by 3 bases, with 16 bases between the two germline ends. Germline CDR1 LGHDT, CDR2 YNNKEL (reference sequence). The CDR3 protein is CASSQALAPGTDTQYF. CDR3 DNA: TGTGCCAGCAGCCAGGCCTTGGCACCAGGGACAGATACGCAGTATTTT.

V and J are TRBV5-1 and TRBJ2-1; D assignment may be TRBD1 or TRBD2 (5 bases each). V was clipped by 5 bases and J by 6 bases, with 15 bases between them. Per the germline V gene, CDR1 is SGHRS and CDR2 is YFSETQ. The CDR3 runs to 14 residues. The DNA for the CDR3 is TGCGCCAGCAGTTCCCAGGGACCCGGCAATGAGCAGTTCTTC. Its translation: CASSSQGPGNEQFF.

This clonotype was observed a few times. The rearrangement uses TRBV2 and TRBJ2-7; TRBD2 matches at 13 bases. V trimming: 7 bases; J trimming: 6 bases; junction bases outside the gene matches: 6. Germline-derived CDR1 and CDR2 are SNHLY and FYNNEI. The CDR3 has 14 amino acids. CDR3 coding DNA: TGTGCCAGCACCCTGACTAGCGGGAGGAGCGAGCAGTACTTC. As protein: CASTLTSGRSEQYF.

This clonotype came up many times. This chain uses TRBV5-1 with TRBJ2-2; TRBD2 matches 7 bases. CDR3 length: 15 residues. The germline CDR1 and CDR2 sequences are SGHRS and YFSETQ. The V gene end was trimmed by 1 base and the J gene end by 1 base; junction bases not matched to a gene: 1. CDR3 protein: CASSLPSGNTGELFF. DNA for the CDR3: TGCGCCAGCAGCTTGCCTAGCGGGAACACCGGGGAGCTGTTTTTT.

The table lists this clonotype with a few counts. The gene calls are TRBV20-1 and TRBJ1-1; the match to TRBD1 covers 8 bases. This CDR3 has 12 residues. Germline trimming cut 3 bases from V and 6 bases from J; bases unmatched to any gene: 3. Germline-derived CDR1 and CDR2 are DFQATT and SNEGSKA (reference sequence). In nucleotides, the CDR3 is TGCAGTGCTAGGTACAGGGGGTCTGAAGCTTTCTTT. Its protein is CSARYRGSEAFF.

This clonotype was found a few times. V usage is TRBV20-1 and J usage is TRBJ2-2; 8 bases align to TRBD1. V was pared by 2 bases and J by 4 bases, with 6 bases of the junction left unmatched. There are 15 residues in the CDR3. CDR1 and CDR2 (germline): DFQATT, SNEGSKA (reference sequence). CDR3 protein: CSARRTGGGTGELFF. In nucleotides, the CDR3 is TGCAGTGCTAGACGTACAGGGGGAGGCACCGGGGAGCTGTTTTTT.

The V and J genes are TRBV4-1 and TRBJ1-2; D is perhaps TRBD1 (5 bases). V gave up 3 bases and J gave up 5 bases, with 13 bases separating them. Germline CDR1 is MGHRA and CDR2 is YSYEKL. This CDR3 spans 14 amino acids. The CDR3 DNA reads TGCGCCAGCAGCCATCCCAGGGAGGGTTATGGCTACACCTTC. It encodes CASSHPREGYGYTF.

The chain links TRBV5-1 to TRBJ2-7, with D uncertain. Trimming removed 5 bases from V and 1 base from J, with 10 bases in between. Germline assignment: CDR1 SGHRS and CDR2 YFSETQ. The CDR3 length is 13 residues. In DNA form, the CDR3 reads TGCGCCAGCAGAGAATTCGTTTCCTACGAGCAGTACTTC. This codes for CASREFVSYEQYF.

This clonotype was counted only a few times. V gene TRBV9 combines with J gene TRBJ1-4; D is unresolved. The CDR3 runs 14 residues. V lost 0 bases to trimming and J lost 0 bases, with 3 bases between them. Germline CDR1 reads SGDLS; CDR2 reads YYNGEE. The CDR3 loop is CASSVDTTNEKLFF. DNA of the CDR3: TGTGCCAGCAGCGTAGATACAACTAATGAAAAACTGTTTTTT.

The CDR3 is CASTSRQGQFAGELFF. Written as DNA, the CDR3 is TGCGCCAGCACATCAAGACAGGGGCAGTTCGCCGGGGAGCTGTTTTTT. This chain links TRBV5-1 with TRBJ2-2; the match to TRBD1 covers 8 bases. The CDR3 is 16 amino acids. V lost 6 bases to trimming and J lost 6 bases; unmatched junction nucleotides: 13. Per germline, CDR1 SGHRS and CDR2 YFSETQ.

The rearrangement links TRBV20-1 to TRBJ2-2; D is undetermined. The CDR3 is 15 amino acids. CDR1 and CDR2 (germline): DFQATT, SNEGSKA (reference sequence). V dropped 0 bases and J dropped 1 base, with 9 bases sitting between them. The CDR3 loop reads CSARDSVGNTGELFF. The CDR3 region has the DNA TGCAGTGCTAGAGATTCTGTGGGGAACACCGGGGAGCTGTTTTTT.

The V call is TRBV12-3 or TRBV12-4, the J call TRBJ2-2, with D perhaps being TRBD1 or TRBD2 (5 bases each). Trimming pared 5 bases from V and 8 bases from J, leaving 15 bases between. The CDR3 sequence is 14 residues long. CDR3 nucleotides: TGTGCCAGCAGTATGGGACCCCAGTGGGGGGAGCTGTTTTTT. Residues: CASSMGPQWGELFF.

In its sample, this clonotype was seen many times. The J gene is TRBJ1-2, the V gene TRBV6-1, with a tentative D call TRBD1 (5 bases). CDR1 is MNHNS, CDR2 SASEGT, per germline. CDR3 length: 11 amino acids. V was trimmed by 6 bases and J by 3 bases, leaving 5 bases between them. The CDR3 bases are TGTGCCAGCAGACAGGACTATGGCTACACCTTC. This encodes CASRQDYGYTF.

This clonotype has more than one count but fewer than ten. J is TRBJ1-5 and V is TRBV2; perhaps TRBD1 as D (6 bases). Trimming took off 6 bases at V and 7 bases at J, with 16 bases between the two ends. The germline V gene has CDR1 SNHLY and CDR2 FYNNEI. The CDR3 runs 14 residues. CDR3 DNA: TGTGCCAGCAGCCGGACAGTGTTCCTCCAGCCCCAGCATTTT. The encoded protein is CASSRTVFLQPQHF.

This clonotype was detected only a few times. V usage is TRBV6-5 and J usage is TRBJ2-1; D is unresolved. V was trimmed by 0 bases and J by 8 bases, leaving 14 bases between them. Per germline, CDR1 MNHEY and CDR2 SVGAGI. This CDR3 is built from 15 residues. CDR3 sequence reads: CASSYSASAMDEQFF. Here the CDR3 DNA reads TGTGCCAGCAGTTACTCGGCCTCAGCGATGGATGAGCAGTTCTTC.

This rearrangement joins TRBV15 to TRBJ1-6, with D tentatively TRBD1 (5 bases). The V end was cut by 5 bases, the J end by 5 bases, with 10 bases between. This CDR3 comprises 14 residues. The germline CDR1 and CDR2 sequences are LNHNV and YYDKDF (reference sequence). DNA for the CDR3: TGTGCCACCAGCGGAGGGGTTCATAATTCACCCCTCCACTTT. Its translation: CATSGGVHNSPLHF.